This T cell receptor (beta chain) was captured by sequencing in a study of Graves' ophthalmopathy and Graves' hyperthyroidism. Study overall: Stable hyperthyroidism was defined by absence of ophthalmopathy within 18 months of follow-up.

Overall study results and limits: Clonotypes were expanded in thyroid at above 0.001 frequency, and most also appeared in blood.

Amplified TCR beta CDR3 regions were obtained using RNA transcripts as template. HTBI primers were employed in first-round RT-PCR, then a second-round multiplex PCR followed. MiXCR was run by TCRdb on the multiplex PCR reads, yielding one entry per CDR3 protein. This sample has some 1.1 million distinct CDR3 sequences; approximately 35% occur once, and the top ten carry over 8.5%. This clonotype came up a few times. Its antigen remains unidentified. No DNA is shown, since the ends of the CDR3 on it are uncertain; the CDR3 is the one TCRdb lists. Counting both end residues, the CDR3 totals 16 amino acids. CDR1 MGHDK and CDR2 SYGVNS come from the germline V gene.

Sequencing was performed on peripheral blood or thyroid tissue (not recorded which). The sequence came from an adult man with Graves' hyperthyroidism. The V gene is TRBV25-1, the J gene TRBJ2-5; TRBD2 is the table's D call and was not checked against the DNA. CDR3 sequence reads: CACSARLAGGQETQYF.